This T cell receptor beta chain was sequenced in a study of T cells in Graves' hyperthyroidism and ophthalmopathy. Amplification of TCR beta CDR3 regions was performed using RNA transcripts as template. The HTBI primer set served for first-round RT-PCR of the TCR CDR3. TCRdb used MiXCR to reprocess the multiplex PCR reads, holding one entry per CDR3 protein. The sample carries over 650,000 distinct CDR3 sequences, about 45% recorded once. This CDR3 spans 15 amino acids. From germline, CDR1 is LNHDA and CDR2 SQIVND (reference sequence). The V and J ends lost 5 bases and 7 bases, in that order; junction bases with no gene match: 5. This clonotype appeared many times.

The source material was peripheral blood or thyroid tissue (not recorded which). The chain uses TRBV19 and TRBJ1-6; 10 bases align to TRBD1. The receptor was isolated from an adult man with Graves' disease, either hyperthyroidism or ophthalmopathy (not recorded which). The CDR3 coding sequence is TGTGCCAGTAGTCCCAGGGGACAGGGGAATTCACCCCTCCACTTT. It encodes CASSPRGQGNSPLHF.